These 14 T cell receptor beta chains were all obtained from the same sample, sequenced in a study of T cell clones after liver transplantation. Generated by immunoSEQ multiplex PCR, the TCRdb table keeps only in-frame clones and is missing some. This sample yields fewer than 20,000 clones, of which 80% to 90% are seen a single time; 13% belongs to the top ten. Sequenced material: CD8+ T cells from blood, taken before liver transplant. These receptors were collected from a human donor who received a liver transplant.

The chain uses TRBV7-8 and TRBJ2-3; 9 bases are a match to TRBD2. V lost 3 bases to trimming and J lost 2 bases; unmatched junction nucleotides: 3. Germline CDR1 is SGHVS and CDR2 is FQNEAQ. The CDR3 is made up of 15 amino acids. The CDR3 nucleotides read TGTGCCAGCAGCTTTCCTAGCGGGAACACAGATACGCAGTATTTT. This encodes CASSFPSGNTDTQYF.

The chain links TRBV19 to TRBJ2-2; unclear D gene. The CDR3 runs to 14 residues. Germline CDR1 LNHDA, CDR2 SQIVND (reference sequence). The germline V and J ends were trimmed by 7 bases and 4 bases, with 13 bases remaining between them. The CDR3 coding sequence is TGTGCCAGTACCTGGGATAGCCCCACCGGGGAGCTGTTTTTT. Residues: CASTWDSPTGELFF.

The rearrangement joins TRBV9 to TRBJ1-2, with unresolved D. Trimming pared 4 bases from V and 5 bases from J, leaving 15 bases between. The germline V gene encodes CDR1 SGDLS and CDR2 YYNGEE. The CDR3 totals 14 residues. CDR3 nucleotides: TGTGCCAGCAGCTCCGGTCCTGCTGGGTATGGCTACACCTTC. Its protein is CASSSGPAGYGYTF.

Here the CDR3 reads CASSSPALTDTQYF. DNA of the CDR3: TGTGCCAGCAGCTCCCCGGCCCTCACAGATACGCAGTATTTT. The V call is TRBV28, the J call TRBJ2-3; D remains unclear. CDR3 length: 14 amino acids. The V and J ends lost 6 bases and 2 bases respectively, with 12 bases between them. CDR1 MDHEN and CDR2 SYDVKM come from the germline V gene. The whole variable domain, remainder taken from reference TRBV28 and TRBJ2-3, is DVKVTQSSRYLVKRTGEKVFLECVQDMDHENMFWYRQDPGLGLRLIYFSYDVKMKEKGDIPEGYSVSREKKERFSLILESASTNQTSMYLCASSSPALTDTQYFGPGTRLTVL.

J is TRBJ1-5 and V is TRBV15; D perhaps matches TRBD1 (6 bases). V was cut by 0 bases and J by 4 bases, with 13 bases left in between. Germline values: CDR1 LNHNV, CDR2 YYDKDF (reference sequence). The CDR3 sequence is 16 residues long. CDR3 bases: TGTGCCACCAGCAGAGATTCAGGGGAAGGTAATCAGCCCCAGCATTTT. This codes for CATSRDSGEGNQPQHF.

CDR3 nucleotide sequence: TGTGCCACTCGCCCGGATCGAGATCAGCCCCAGCATTTT. Its protein is CATRPDRDQPQHF. The V and J genes are TRBV2 and TRBJ1-5; D unresolved. The CDR3 covers 13 residues. Germline CDR1 SNHLY, CDR2 FYNNEI. The V and J ends lost 10 bases and 5 bases respectively, with 15 bases between them.

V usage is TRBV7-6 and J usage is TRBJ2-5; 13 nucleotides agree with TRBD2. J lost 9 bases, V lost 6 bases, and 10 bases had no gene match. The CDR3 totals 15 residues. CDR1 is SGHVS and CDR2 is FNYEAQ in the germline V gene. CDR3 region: CASRPDGTSGAPQYF. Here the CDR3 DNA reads TGTGCCAGCAGACCAGATGGGACTAGCGGGGCCCCCCAGTACTTC.

The CDR3 DNA sequence: TGTGCCAGCAGTCGCGGGACAGGGGGCTCTGGAAACACCATATATTTT. Its translation: CASSRGTGGSGNTIYF. The genes are TRBV28 and TRBJ1-3, with TRBD1 identical over 11 bases. Germline V gene sequence: CDR1 MDHEN, CDR2 SYDVKM. CDR3 size: 16 residues. Losses at the gene ends were 5 bases for V and 0 bases for J; bases not matched to a gene: 3.

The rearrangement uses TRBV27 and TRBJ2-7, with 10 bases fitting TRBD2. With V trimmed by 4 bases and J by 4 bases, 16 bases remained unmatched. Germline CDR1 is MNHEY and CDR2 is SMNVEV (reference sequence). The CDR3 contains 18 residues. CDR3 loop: CASSSPASGSKGRYEQYF. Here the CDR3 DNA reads TGTGCCAGCAGTTCCCCCGCTAGCGGGAGTAAGGGAAGGTACGAGCAGTACTTC.

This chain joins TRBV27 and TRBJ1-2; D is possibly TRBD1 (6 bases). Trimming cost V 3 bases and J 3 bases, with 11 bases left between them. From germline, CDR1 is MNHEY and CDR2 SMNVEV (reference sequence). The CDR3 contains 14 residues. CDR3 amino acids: CASSFGGAYYGYTF. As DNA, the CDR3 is TGTGCCAGCAGTTTTGGGGGGGCTTACTATGGCTACACCTTC.

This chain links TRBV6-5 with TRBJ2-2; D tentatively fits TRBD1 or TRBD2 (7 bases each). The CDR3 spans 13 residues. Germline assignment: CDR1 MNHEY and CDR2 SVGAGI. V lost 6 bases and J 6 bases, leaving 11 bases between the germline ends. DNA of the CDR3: TGTGCCAGCAGCAGGGGGGGAGCCGGGGAGCTGTTTTTT. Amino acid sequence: CASSRGGAGELFF.

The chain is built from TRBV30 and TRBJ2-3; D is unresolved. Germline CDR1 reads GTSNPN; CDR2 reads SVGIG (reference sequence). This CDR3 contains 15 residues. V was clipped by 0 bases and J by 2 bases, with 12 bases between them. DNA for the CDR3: TGTGCCTGGAGTGTACTATCGATATACACAGATACGCAGTATTTT. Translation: CAWSVLSIYTDTQYF.

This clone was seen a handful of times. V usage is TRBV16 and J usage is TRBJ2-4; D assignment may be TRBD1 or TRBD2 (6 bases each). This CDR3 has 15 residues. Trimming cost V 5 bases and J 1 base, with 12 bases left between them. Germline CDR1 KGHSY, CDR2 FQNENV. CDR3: CASSKRGGAKNIQYF. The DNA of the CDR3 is TGTGCCAGCAGCAAAAGAGGGGGGGCCAAAAACATTCAGTACTTC.

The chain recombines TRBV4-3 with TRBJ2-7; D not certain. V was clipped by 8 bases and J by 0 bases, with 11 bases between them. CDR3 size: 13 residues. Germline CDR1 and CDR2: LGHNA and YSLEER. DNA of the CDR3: TGCGCCAGCTCCCCGGGCAGCTCCTACGAGCAGTACTTC. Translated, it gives CASSPGSSYEQYF.